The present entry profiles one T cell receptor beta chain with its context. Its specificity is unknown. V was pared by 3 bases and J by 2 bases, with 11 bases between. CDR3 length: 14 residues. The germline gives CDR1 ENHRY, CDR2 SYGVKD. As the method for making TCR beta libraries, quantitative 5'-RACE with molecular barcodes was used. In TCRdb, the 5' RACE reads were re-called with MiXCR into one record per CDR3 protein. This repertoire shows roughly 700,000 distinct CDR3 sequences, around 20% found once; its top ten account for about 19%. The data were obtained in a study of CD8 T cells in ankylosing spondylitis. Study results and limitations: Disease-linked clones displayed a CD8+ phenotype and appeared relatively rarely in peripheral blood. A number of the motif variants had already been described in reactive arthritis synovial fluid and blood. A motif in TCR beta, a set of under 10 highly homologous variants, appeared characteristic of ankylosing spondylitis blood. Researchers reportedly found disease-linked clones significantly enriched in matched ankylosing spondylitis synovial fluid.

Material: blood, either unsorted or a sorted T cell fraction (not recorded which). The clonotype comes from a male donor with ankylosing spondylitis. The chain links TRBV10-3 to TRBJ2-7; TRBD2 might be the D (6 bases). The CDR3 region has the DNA TGTGCCATCAGTGAAGGGACTGCGACCTACGAGCAGTACTTC. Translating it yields CAISEGTATYEQYF.